The source of this T cell receptor beta chain is a study of T cell changes during pregnancy in multiple sclerosis. Germline assignment: CDR1 SGHNT and CDR2 YYREEE (reference sequence). This CDR3 is built from 16 residues. Trimming took 4 bases from V and 5 from J; bases not matched to a gene: 6. This clone was recorded only once. Profiled with immunoSEQ multiplex PCR; TCRdb holds only in-frame clones, not every one. The repertoire holds 80,000 to 95,000 clones, 80% to 95% seen once, with roughly 1.4% in the top ten. The sequenced sample was peripheral blood, obtained in the third trimester of pregnancy. The TCR was taken from a female donor in good health, enrolled as a control in a pregnancy study. V is TRBV5-4 and J is TRBJ2-7; TRBD2 matches at 16 bases. The CDR3, as DNA: TGTGCCAGCAGCCCCGGGACTAGCGGGAGGGCCAACGAGCAGTACTTC. Its translation is CASSPGTSGRANEQYF.